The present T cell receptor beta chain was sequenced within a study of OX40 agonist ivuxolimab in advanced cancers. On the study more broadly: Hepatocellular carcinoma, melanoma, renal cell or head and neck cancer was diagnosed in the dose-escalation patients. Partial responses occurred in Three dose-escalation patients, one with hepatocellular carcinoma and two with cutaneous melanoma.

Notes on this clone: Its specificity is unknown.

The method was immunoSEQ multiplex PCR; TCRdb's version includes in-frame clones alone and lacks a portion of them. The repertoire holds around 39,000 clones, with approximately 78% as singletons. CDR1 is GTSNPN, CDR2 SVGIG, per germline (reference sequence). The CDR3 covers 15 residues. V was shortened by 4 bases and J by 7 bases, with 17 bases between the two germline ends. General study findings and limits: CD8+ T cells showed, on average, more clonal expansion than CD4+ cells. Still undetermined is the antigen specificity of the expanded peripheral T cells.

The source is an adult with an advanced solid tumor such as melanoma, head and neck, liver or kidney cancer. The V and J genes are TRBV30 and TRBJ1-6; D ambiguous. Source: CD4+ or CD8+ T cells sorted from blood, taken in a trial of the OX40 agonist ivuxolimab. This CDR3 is CAWMGGRIENSPLHF. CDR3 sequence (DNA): TGTGCCTGGATGGGTGGGCGCATAGAAAATTCACCCCTCCACTTT.